This passage covers 15 T cell receptor beta chains from one sample sequenced in a study of T cells of healthy individuals. From the 5' RACE reads, TCRdb called clonotypes with MiXCR, one entry per CDR3 protein. The sample carries about 53,000 distinct CDR3 sequences, roughly 14% recorded once. The source of these receptors is a human donor in good health.

Concerning this clonotype itself: A clone one base away is much larger, so this may be a read error. The chain employs TRBV5-1 and TRBJ1-6; possibly TRBD1 for D (5 bases). There are 16 residues in the CDR3. Deletions cut 4 bases from V and 0 bases from J, with 11 bases between. Germline V lookup: CDR1 SGHRS, CDR2 YFSETQ. CDR3 sequence reads: CASSPSGSSYNSPLHF. For the CDR3, the DNA is TGCGCCAGCAGCCCGTCAGGGAGCTCCTATAATTCACCCCTCCACTTT.

The chain carries TRBV6-5 and TRBJ2-5; TRBD2 agrees at 7 bases. The CDR3 extends over 16 amino acids. V gave up 6 bases and J gave up 5 bases; unmatched junction bases: 15. The germline V gene encodes CDR1 MNHEY and CDR2 SVGAGI. The CDR3 reads CASSPPSGAKGETQYF. The CDR3 DNA reads as TGTGCCAGCAGCCCTCCTAGCGGAGCTAAAGGGGAGACCCAGTACTTC.

V gene TRBV12-3 or TRBV12-4 combines with J gene TRBJ2-5; TRBD2 matches at 8 bases. The CDR3 extends over 16 amino acids. V gave up 6 bases and J gave up 2 bases; unmatched junction bases: 11. The CDR3 loop is CASRPGTRARQETQYF. The CDR3 region has the DNA TGTGCCAGCAGACCCGGGACTAGAGCTCGACAAGAGACCCAGTACTTC.

This clonotype was detected only once. The chain couples TRBV5-4 to TRBJ2-5, with D tentatively TRBD2 (5 bases). Germline CDR1 SGHNT, CDR2 YYREEE (reference sequence). Deletions cut 4 bases from V and 4 bases from J, with 17 bases between. This CDR3 is built from 15 residues. The CDR3 loop is CASSAGGELRETQYF. In DNA, the CDR3 is TGTGCCAGCAGCGCGGGTGGGGAGTTGAGAGAGACCCAGTACTTC.

This clonotype was counted ten times or more. This chain links TRBV20-1 with TRBJ1-2; no reliable D call. Germline CDR1 and CDR2: DFQATT and SNEGSKA (reference sequence). Trimming took 3 bases from V and 2 from J, leaving 4 bases between them. The CDR3 is 11 residues long. The CDR3 DNA sequence: TGCAGTGCTAGTCCCAACTATGGCTACACCTTC. Protein product: CSASPNYGYTF.

V is TRBV29-1 and J is TRBJ1-2; D remains unclear. This CDR3 has 13 residues. CDR1 and CDR2 from the germline V gene are SQVTM and ANQGSEA. Trimming pared 5 bases from V and 1 base from J, leaving 11 bases between. CDR3 sequence (DNA): TGCAGCGTTACGGCCAATAGTAACTATGGCTACACCTTC. It specifies CSVTANSNYGYTF. The entire variable domain, with the rest obtained from reference TRBV29-1 and TRBJ1-2, is as follows: SAVISQKPSRDICQRGTSLTIQCQVDSQVTMMFWYRQQPGQSLTLIATANQGSEATYESGFVIDKFPISRPNLTFSTLTVSNMSPEDSSIYLCSVTANSNYGYTFGSGTRLTVV.

The chain recombines TRBV11-1 with TRBJ2-1; the match to TRBD2 covers 13 bases. The germline gives CDR1 SGHAT, CDR2 FQDESV (reference sequence). CDR3 length: 15 amino acids. With V trimmed by 3 bases and J by 7 bases, 3 bases remained unmatched. The CDR3, as DNA: TGTGCCAGCAGCTTCCGGGGACTAGCGGGGAATGAGCAGTTCTTC. This gives the protein CASSFRGLAGNEQFF.

Ten or more counts support this clonotype. V is TRBV5-1 and J is TRBJ1-1; the D is unclear. The V and J ends lost 1 base and 1 base respectively, with 5 bases between them. The CDR3 consists of 13 residues. Germline loops: CDR1 SGHRS, CDR2 YFSETQ. The CDR3 DNA reads TGCGCCAGCAGCTTGCCGCAGAACACTGAAGCTTTCTTT. Amino acid sequence: CASSLPQNTEAFF.

The CDR3: CASSPGFTDTQYF. The CDR3 DNA follows: TGTGCCAGCAGCCCGGGCTTCACAGATACGCAGTATTTT. The chain employs TRBV6-2 or TRBV6-3 and TRBJ2-3; D is unclear. This CDR3 contains 13 residues. CDR1 is MNHEY and CDR2 is SVGEGT in the germline V gene. V was clipped by 6 bases and J by 2 bases, with 9 bases between them.

This clonotype was seen at least ten times. This rearrangement joins TRBV20-1 to TRBJ2-7; 8 positions match TRBD2. The germline CDR1 and CDR2 sequences are DFQATT and SNEGSKA (reference sequence). CDR3 size: 15 residues. Losses at the gene ends were 0 bases for V and 5 bases for J; bases not matched to a gene: 9. The CDR3 nucleotides are TGCAGTGCTAGAGAGGCCAGCGGGAGTGGCCACGAGCAGTACTTC. Protein product: CSAREASGSGHEQYF.

This clonotype was picked up a small number of times. This chain links TRBV12-3 or TRBV12-4 with TRBJ2-3, with D perhaps matching TRBD1 or TRBD2 (6 bases each). This CDR3 is built from 14 residues. V lost 7 bases and J 3 bases, leaving 14 bases between the germline ends. The DNA of the CDR3 is TGTGCCAGCACCCCGAGGGGGGATACAGATACGCAGTATTTT. Translating gives CASTPRGDTDTQYF.

This clonotype turned up a few times. The rearrangement uses TRBV20-1 and TRBJ2-4, with D maybe TRBD2 (6 bases). The germline CDR1 and CDR2 sequences are DFQATT and SNEGSKA (reference sequence). The CDR3 length is 14 residues. V lost 3 bases to trimming and J lost 3 bases, with 12 bases between them. CDR3 sequence (DNA): TGCAGTGCTAGGAGCGGGCTAGTCAAAAACATTCAGTACTTC. Its translation is CSARSGLVKNIQYF.

This clonotype has only a few counts. The chain combines TRBV4-1 with TRBJ2-7; maybe TRBD1 (6 bases). CDR1 and CDR2 from the germline V gene are MGHRA and YSYEKL. The CDR3 contains 15 residues. The V and J ends lost 3 bases and 3 bases respectively, with 15 bases between them. The CDR3, as DNA: TGCGCCAGCAGCCAGGTAACGGGACACCGCTACGAGCAGTACTTC. Translation gives CASSQVTGHRYEQYF.

This clonotype was counted at least ten times. This rearrangement joins TRBV7-9 to TRBJ1-2, with D possibly TRBD1 on 6 matching bases. The germline gives CDR1 SEHNR, CDR2 FQNEAQ (reference sequence). V was pared by 0 bases and J by 8 bases, with 13 bases between. The CDR3 runs to 14 residues. The DNA for the CDR3 is TGTGCCAGCAGCTTAGCGACGACACAGGGAGGCTACACCTTC. This encodes CASSLATTQGGYTF.

The chain carries TRBV11-2 and TRBJ1-2; no definite D call. V lost 0 bases to trimming and J lost 0 bases, with 8 bases between them. CDR3 size: 15 residues. Germline loops: CDR1 SGHAT, CDR2 FQNNGV. DNA of the CDR3: TGTGCCAGCAGCTTAGATAACGTTCCTAACTATGGCTACACCTTC. Translating gives CASSLDNVPNYGYTF.